The 22 T cell receptor beta chains listed next were all sequenced from one sample in a study of T cell responses to AZD1222 COVID-19 vaccine. Profiling relied on immunoSEQ multiplex PCR, and the TCRdb table lists in-frame clones only, not all of them. The table lists 140,000 to 150,000 clones, around 91% of them singletons, with about 1.5% in the top ten. The sample consisted of peripheral blood, taken on day 0 of AZD1222 vaccination. These receptors all stem from an adult in good health.

This chain connects TRBV12-3 or TRBV12-4 to TRBJ2-3; D gene uncertain. V dropped 3 bases and J dropped 1 base, with 5 bases sitting between them. The CDR3 runs 13 residues. In nucleotides, the CDR3 is TGTGCCAGCAGTTTTAGGGGCACAGATACGCAGTATTTT. It yields the protein CASSFRGTDTQYF.

The rearrangement uses TRBV9 and TRBJ2-2; D not certain. Trimming removed 1 base at V and 3 bases at J, with 10 bases between. The CDR3 sequence is 15 residues long. In germline, CDR1 is SGDLS, CDR2 YYNGEE. The CDR3 coding sequence is TGTGCCAGCAGCGTAACTCAAACCTACACCGGGGAGCTGTTTTTT. It codes for CASSVTQTYTGELFF.

V and J are TRBV11-1 and TRBJ1-5; no reliable D call. The ends were cut back, 5 bases at V and 4 bases at J, with 9 bases in the middle. The CDR3 is made up of 13 amino acids. Germline CDR1 SGHAT, CDR2 FQDESV (reference sequence). The chain's CDR3 is CASSPNPNQPQHF. The CDR3 DNA reads as TGTGCCAGCAGCCCTAACCCTAATCAGCCCCAGCATTTT.

The V gene is TRBV5-1, the J gene TRBJ1-1; D is possibly TRBD1 (5 bases). Trimming shortened V by 5 bases and J by 1 base, and 12 bases separated the two germline ends. From germline, CDR1 is SGHRS and CDR2 YFSETQ. The CDR3 is 14 residues long. This CDR3 is CASRVGDPNTEAFF. The CDR3 DNA reads as TGCGCCAGCAGGGTCGGGGACCCGAACACTGAAGCTTTCTTT.

This chain connects TRBV18 to TRBJ2-7; 11 nucleotides line up with TRBD2. The CDR3 has 14 amino acids. V dropped 5 bases and J dropped 4; count of bases not matched to a gene: 4. Germline V CDR1 and CDR2: KGHSH, LQKENI. CDR3 loop: CASSLAGGNYEQYF. The CDR3 DNA is TGTGCCAGCTCATTAGCGGGAGGGAATTACGAGCAGTACTTC.

The chain links TRBV18 to TRBJ1-5; D remains unclear. This CDR3 spans 13 amino acids. The V gene's germline CDR1 is KGHSH and CDR2 LQKENI. V was pared by 3 bases and J by 5 bases, with 8 bases between. As DNA, the CDR3 is TGTGCCAGCTCACCGGCAGTAGATCAGCCCCAGCATTTT. Translated: CASSPAVDQPQHF.

The V call is TRBV6-5, the J call TRBJ2-7; 11 bases are a match to TRBD2. V trimming: 6 bases; J trimming: 1 base; junction bases outside the gene matches: 5. Germline CDR1 reads MNHEY; CDR2 reads SVGAGI. The CDR3 consists of 15 residues. The CDR3 DNA reads as TGTGCCAGCAGCCGACTAGCGGGAAGGTCCTACGAGCAGTACTTC. Its protein is CASSRLAGRSYEQYF.

The chain employs TRBV11-2 and TRBJ1-5; D not certain. Germline V gives CDR1 SGHAT, CDR2 FQNNGV. V dropped 1 base and J dropped 5 bases, with 6 bases sitting between them. This CDR3 spans 13 amino acids. The CDR3 DNA is TGTGCCAGCAGCTTAGTCCCAGATCAGCCCCAGCATTTT. This gives the protein CASSLVPDQPQHF.

The genes are TRBV19 and TRBJ2-1; TRBD1 agrees at 7 bases. The ends lost 8 bases at V and 1 base at J; junction bases unmatched: 5. The CDR3 runs to 14 residues. The germline V gene has CDR1 LNHDA and CDR2 SQIVND (reference sequence). DNA for the CDR3: TGTGCCAGTGGTGACAGGGATTCCTACAATGAGCAGTTCTTC. Encoded protein: CASGDRDSYNEQFF.

This clone was seen just once. This rearrangement joins TRBV3-1 (or the pseudogene TRBV3-2) to TRBJ2-1; the match to TRBD2 covers 10 bases. CDR1 is LGHDT, CDR2 YNNKEL, per germline (reference sequence). J lost 0 bases, V lost 1 base, and 9 bases had no gene match. The CDR3 length is 19 residues. Here the CDR3 DNA reads TGTGCCAGCAGCCAAGTAATAGCGGGAGGTCGGAGCTCCTACAATGAGCAGTTCTTC. As protein: CASSQVIAGGRSSYNEQFF.

This chain uses TRBV19 with TRBJ2-6, with D perhaps matching TRBD2 (5 bases). Trimming took 5 bases from V and 2 from J, leaving 10 bases between them. The CDR3 is 15 amino acids. The germline V gene encodes CDR1 LNHDA and CDR2 SQIVND (reference sequence). Here the CDR3 DNA reads TGTGCCAGTAGTCGGGGTTCTGCTGGGGCCAACGTCCTGACTTTC. Translating gives CASSRGSAGANVLTF. Using reference TRBV19 and TRBJ2-6 for the parts outside the CDR3, the full variable domain is DGGITQSPKYLFRKEGQNVTLSCEQNLNHDAMYWYRQDPGQGLRLIYYSQIVNDFQKGDIAEGYSVSREKKESFPLTVTSAQKNPTAFYLCASSRGSAGANVLTFGAGSRLTVL.

The chain employs TRBV7-9 and TRBJ1-1, with D unresolved. The germline V gene encodes CDR1 SEHNR and CDR2 FQNEAQ (reference sequence). The germline V and J ends were trimmed by 5 bases and 10 bases, with 14 bases remaining between them. This CDR3 is built from 12 residues. The CDR3 sequence is CASSSAMAGAFF. The CDR3 DNA sequence: TGTGCCAGCAGCAGTGCAATGGCGGGAGCTTTCTTT.

The V call is TRBV25-1, the J call TRBJ1-2; TRBD1 is a possible D gene (5 bases). Germline-derived CDR1 and CDR2 are MGHDK and SYGVNS. Trimming removed 3 bases from V and 6 bases from J, with 20 bases in between. This CDR3 comprises 16 residues. This chain's CDR3 is CASSDDTGTPGHGYTF. In DNA form, the CDR3 reads TGTGCCAGCAGTGACGATACGGGCACCCCGGGACATGGCTACACCTTC.

This clone was seen only a few times. This chain connects TRBV24-1 to TRBJ1-2; 11 bases match TRBD1. The germline V gene has CDR1 KGHDR and CDR2 SFDVKD. The J segment lost 7 bases and the V segment lost 2 bases, leaving 5 bases of the junction unmatched. There are 15 residues in the CDR3. The CDR3 is CATSDSGTGGTGYTF. Written as DNA, the CDR3 is TGTGCCACCAGTGATTCTGGGACAGGGGGGACTGGCTACACCTTC.

The rearrangement joins TRBV7-9 to TRBJ2-7; TRBD2 matches 9 bases. The V gene end was trimmed by 11 bases and the J gene end by 0 bases; junction bases not matched to a gene: 5. The CDR3 is 13 residues long. CDR1 is SEHNR and CDR2 is FQNEAQ in the germline V gene (reference sequence). CDR3 loop: CAVSGSISYEQYF. The CDR3, as DNA: TGTGCCGTTAGCGGGAGTATCTCCTACGAGCAGTACTTC.

The chain joins TRBV6-5 to TRBJ1-2; 7 nucleotides align to TRBD1. The V segment lost 9 bases and the J segment 8 bases; nucleotides outside the gene matches: 9. Germline V CDR1 and CDR2: MNHEY, SVGAGI. The CDR3 totals 12 residues. This chain's CDR3 is CASRQGLWGYTF. The CDR3 nucleotides read TGTGCCAGTCGACAGGGCCTTTGGGGCTACACCTTC.

The chain uses TRBV4-1 and TRBJ2-3, with D unresolved. With 4 bases removed from V and 2 bases from J, the gap between germline ends came to 13 bases. CDR3 length equals 15 residues. CDR1 MGHRA and CDR2 YSYEKL come from the germline V gene. The CDR3 is CASSPRLGSTDTQYF. Here the CDR3 DNA reads TGCGCCAGCAGCCCCCGCCTAGGGTCCACAGATACGCAGTATTTT.

The V gene is TRBV9, the J gene TRBJ1-2; a possible D gene is TRBD1 (5 bases). Germline assignment: CDR1 SGDLS and CDR2 YYNGEE. The V and J ends lost 7 bases and 8 bases respectively, with 12 bases between them. The CDR3 has 11 amino acids. The chain's CDR3 is CASRRDRGYTF. In nucleotides, the CDR3 is TGTGCCAGCCGCAGGGATCGAGGCTACACCTTC.

V is TRBV19 and J is TRBJ1-1; the D gene is possibly TRBD1 (6 bases). This CDR3 is 15 amino acids long. CDR1 is LNHDA and CDR2 is SQIVND in the germline V gene (reference sequence). V dropped 1 base and J dropped 3 bases, with 12 bases sitting between them. CDR3 sequence: CASSIGTGSDTEAFF. CDR3 in DNA: TGTGCCAGTAGTATAGGCACAGGGTCGGACACTGAAGCTTTCTTT.

The chain joins TRBV7-2 to TRBJ1-6; D remains ambiguous. This CDR3 is 14 amino acids long. CDR1 and CDR2 (germline): SGHTA, FQGNSA. The ends were cut back, 3 bases at V and 7 bases at J, with 10 bases in the middle. In DNA form, the CDR3 reads TGTGCCAGCAGCTTCGGACTGGGCAATTCACCCCTCCACTTT. Amino acids: CASSFGLGNSPLHF.

The V call is TRBV28, the J call TRBJ1-2, with a tentative D call TRBD1 (6 bases). The length of the CDR3 is 16 residues. Trimming took 8 bases from V and 4 from J, leaving 23 bases between them. Germline V lookup: CDR1 MDHEN, CDR2 SYDVKM. The chain's CDR3 is CASYDQGGPPAYGYTF. In DNA, the CDR3 is TGTGCCAGCTACGATCAAGGGGGTCCACCAGCCTATGGCTACACCTTC.

The chain couples TRBV18 to TRBJ1-4; maybe TRBD1 (5 bases). The CDR3 consists of 15 residues. From germline, CDR1 is KGHSH and CDR2 LQKENI. V lost 0 bases to trimming and J lost 7 bases, with 12 bases between them. CDR3 bases: TGTGCCAGCTCACCACCGGGGCAGGCCGGTGAAAAACTGTTTTTT. Protein: CASSPPGQAGEKLFF.